This T cell receptor beta chain was sequenced in a study of shared clonotypes between healthy human individuals. Study results and caveats: When naive CD4 clonotypes were compared across a handful of donors, 4% to 6.5% were shared. The represented genetic and exposure-history diversity was limited by the small number of donors.

Here immunoSEQ multiplex PCR was the method, and the copy in TCRdb shows in-frame clones only, minus some. The repertoire holds about 1.5 million clones, approximately 98% seen once, with roughly 0.42% in the top ten. As regards this clone: What it binds is unknown.

Germline V gene data show CDR1 as SGDLS and CDR2 as YYNGEE. V was pared by 3 bases and J by 0 bases, with 5 bases of the junction left unmatched. This CDR3 has 16 amino acids. The chain links TRBV9 to TRBJ2-2, with 7 bases matching TRBD1. The material sequenced was naive CD4+ T cells sorted from blood. The subset: CD45RA+ positively selected. The TCR was taken from a man aged 25-40 years in good health. The DNA of the CDR3 is TGTGCCAGCAGCGACCGGACAGGATCGAACACCGGGGAGCTGTTTTTT. This sequence encodes CASSDRTGSNTGELFF.